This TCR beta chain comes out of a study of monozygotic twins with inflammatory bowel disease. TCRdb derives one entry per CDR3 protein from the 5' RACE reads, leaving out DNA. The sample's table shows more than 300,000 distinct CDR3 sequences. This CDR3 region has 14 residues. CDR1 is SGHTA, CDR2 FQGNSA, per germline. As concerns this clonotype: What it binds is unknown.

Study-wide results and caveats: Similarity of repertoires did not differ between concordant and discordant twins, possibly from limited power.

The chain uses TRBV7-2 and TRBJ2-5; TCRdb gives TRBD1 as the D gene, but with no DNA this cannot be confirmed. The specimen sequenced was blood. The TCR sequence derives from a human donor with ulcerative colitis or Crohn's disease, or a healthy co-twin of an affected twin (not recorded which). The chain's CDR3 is CASSKNYRGETQYF.